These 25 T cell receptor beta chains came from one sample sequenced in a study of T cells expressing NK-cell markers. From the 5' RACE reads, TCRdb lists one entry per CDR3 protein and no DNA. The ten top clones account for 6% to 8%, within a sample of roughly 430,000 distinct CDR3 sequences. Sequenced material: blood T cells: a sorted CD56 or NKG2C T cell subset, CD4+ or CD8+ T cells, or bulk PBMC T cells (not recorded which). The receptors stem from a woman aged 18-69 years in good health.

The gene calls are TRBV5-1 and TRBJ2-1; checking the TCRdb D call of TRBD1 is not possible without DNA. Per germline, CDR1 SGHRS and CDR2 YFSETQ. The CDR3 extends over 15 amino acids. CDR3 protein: CASSLAGTVYNEQFF.

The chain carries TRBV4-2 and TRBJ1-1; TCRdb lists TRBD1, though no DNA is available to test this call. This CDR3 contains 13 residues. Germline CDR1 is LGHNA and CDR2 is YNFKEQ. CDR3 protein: CASSQGPHTEAFF.

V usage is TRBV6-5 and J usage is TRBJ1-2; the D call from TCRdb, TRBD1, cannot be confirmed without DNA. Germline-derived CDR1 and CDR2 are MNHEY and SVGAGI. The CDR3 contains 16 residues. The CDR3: CASSSHRKITGVGYTF.

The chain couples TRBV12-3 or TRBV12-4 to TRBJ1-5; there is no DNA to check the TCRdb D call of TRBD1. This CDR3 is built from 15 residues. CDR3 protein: CASSRTPSAYQPQHF.

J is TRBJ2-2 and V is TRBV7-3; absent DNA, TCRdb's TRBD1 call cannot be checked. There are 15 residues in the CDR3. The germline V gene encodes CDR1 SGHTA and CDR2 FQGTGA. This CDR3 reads CASSLRDRPTGELFF.

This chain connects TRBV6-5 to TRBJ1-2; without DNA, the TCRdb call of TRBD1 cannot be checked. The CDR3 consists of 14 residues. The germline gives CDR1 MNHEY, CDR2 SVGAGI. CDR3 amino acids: CASSWAGGEDGYTF.

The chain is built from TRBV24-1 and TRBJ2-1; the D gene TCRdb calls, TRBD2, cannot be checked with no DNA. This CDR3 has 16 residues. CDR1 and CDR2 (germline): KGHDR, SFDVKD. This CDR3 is CATSDSGLASYNEQFF.

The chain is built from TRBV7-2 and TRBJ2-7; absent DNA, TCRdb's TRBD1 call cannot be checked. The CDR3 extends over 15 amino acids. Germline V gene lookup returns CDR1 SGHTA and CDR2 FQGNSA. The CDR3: CASSWGTGGLYEQYF.

CDR3 sequence: CASSRYTSGSYTGELFF. The chain employs TRBV27 and TRBJ2-2; without DNA, the TCRdb call of TRBD2 cannot be checked. Per germline, CDR1 MNHEY and CDR2 SMNVEV (reference sequence). This CDR3 comprises 17 residues.

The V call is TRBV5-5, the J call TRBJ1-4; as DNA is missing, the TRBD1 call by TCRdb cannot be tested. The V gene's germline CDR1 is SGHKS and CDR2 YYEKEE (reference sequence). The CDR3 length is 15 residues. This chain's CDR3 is CASRWQVASSEKLFF.

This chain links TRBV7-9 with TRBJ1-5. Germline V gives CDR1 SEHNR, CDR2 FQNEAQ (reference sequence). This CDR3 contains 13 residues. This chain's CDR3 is CASSGYSNQPQHF.

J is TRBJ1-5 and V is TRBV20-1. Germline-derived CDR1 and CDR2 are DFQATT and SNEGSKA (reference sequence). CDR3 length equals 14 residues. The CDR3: CSARESADNQPQHF.

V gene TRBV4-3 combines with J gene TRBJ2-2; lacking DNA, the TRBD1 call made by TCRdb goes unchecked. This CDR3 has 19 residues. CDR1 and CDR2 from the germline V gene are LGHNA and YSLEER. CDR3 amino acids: CASSHRSKGAGLYTGELFF.

CDR3 loop: CASSLKLSEQYF. V is TRBV7-8 and J is TRBJ2-7. Germline V lookup: CDR1 SGHVS, CDR2 FQNEAQ. This CDR3 has 12 residues.

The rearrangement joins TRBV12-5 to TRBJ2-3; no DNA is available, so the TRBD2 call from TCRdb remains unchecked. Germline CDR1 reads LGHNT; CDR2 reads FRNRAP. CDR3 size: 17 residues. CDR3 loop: CASGLPQSGMGTDTQYF.

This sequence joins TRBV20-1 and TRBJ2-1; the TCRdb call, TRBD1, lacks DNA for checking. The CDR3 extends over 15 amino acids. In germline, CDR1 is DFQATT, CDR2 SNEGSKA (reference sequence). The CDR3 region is CSARLTGLGDNEQFF.

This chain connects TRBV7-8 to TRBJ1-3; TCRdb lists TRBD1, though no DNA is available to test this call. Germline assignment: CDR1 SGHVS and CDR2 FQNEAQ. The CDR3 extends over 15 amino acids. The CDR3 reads CASSPPGGIGNTIYF.

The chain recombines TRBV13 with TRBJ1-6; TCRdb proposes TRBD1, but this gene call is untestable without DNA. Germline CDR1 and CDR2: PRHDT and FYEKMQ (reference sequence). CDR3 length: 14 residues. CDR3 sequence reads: CASSRRQPISPLHF.

This CDR3 reads CASSLRDSGRSGELFF. The V gene is TRBV28, the J gene TRBJ2-2; checking the TCRdb D call of TRBD2 is not possible without DNA. The CDR3 contains 16 residues. The germline gives CDR1 MDHEN, CDR2 SYDVKM.

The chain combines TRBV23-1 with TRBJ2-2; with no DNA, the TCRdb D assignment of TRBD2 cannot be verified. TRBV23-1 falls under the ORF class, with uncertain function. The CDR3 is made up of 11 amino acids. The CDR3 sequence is CAKKAGGELFF.

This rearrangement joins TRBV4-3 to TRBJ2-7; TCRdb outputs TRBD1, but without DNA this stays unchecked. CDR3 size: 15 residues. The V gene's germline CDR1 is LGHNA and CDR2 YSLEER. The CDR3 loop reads CASSQVPAPDYEQYF.

CDR3 residues: CASSLWQGGTQYF. This chain joins TRBV7-2 and TRBJ2-5; the TCRdb D gene call, TRBD1, has no DNA to confirm it. The CDR3 runs 13 residues. Per the germline V gene, CDR1 is SGHTA and CDR2 is FQGNSA.

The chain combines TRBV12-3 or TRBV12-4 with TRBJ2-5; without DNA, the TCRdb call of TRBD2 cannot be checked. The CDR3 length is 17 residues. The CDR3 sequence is CASRLLAGGIGGETQYF.

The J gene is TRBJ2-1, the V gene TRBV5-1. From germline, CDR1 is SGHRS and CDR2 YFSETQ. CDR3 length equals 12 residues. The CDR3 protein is CASSFMDGEQFF.

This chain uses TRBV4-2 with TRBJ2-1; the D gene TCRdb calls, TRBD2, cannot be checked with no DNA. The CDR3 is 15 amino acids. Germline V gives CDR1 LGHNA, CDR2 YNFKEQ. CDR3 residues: CASSQIGTLPGEQFF.